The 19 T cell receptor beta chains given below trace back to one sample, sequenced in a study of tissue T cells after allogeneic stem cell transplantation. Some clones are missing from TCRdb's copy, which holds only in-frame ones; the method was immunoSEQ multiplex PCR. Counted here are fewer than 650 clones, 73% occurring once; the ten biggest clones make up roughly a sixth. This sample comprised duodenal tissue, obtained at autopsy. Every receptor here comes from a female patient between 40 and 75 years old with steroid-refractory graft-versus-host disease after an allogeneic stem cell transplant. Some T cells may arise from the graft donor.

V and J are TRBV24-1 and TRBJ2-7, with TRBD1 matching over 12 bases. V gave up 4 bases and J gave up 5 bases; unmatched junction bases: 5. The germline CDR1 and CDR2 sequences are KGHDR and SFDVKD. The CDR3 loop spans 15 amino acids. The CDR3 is CATSDSGQGADEQYF. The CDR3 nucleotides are TGTGCCACCAGTGACTCGGGACAGGGGGCGGACGAGCAGTACTTC.

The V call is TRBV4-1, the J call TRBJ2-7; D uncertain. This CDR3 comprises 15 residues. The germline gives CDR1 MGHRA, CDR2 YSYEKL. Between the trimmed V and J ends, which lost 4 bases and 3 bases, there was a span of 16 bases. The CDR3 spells CASSLSVGPYYEQYF. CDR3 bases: TGCGCCAGCAGCCTAAGCGTTGGTCCCTACTACGAGCAGTACTTC.

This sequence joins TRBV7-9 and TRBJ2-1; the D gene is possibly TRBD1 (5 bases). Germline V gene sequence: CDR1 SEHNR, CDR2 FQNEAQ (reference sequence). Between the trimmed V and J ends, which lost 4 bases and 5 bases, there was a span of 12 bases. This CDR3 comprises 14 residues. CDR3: CASSSPGRHNEQFF. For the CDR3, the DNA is TGTGCCAGCAGCTCTCCAGGGCGGCACAATGAGCAGTTCTTC.

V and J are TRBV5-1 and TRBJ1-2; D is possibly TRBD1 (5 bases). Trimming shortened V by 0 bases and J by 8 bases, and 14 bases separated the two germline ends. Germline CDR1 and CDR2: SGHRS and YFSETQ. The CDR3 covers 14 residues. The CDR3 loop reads CASSLDRGARGYTF. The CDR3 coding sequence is TGCGCCAGCAGCTTGGACAGAGGGGCTCGAGGCTACACCTTC.

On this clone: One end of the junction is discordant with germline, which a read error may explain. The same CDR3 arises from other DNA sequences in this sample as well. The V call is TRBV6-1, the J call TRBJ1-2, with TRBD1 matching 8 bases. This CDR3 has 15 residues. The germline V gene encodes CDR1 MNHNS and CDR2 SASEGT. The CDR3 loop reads CASSEGQGWSYGYTF. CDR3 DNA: TGCGCCAGCAGTGAAGGACAGGGTTGGAGCTATGGCTACACCTTC.

The CDR3, as DNA: TGCGCCAGCAGCCTCGGGACTAGCGGGAGTATCCAAGAGACCCAGTACTTC. Translation gives CASSLGTSGSIQETQYF. This sequence joins TRBV5-1 and TRBJ2-5; 14 bases fit TRBD2. The V segment lost 4 bases and the J segment 1 base; nucleotides outside the gene matches: 6. The germline V gene encodes CDR1 SGHRS and CDR2 YFSETQ. There are 17 residues in the CDR3.

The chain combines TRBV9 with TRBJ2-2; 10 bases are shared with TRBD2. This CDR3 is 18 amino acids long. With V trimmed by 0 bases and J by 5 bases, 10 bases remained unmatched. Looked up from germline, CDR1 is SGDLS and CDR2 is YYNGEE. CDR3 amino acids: CASSVELGLAGVTGELFF. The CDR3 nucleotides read TGTGCCAGCAGCGTAGAGTTGGGGCTAGCGGGAGTTACCGGGGAGCTGTTTTTT. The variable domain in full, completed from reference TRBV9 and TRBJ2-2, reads DSGVTQTPKHLITATGQRVTLRCSPRSGDLSVYWYQQSLDQGLQFLIQYYNGEERAKGNILERFSAQQFPDLHSELNLSSLELGDSALYFCASSVELGLAGVTGELFFGEGSRLTVL.

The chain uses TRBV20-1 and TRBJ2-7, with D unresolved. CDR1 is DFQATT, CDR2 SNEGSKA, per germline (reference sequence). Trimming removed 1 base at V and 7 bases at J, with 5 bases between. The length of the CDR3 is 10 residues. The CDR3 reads CSARVVEQYF. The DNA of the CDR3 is TGCAGTGCTAGAGTAGTGGAGCAGTACTTC.

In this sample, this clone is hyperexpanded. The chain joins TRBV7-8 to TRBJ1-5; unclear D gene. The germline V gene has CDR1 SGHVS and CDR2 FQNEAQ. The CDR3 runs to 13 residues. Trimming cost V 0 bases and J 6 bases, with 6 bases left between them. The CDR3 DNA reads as TGTGCCAGCAGCTTAGCGCACGGTCAGCCCCAGCATTTT. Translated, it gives CASSLAHGQPQHF.

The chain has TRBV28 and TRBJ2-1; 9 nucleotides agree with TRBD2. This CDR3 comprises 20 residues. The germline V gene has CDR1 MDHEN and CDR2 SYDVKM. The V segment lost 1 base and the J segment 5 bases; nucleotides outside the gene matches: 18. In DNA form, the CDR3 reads TGTGCCAGCAGTTTATTACTATTACTACCCCCGGGACTAGCAGACAATGAGCAGTTCTTC. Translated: CASSLLLLLPPGLADNEQFF.

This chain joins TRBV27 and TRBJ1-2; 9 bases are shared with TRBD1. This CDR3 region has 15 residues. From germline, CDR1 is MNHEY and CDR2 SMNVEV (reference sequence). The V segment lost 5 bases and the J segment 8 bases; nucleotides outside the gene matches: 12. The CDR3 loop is CASSPLDRGGGGYTF. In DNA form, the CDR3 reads TGTGCCAGCAGTCCACTGGACAGGGGAGGAGGAGGCTACACCTTC.

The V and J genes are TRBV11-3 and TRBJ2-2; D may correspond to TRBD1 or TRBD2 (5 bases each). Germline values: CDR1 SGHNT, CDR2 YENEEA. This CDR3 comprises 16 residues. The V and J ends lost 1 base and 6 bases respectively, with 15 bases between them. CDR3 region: CASSLGSGHLAGELFF. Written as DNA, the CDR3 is TGTGCCAGCAGCTTAGGAAGCGGACACCTAGCCGGGGAGCTGTTTTTT.

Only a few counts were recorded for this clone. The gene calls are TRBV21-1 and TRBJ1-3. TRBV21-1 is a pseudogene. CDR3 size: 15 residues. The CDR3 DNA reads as TGTGCCAGCAGCAAAGCGCGGGAGACTGGAAACACCATATATTTT. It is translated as CASSKARETGNTIYF.

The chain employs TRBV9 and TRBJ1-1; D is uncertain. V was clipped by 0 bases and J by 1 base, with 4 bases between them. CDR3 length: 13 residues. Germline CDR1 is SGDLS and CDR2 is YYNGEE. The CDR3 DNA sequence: TGTGCCAGCAGCGTAGAGGGGAACACTGAAGCTTTCTTT. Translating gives CASSVEGNTEAFF.

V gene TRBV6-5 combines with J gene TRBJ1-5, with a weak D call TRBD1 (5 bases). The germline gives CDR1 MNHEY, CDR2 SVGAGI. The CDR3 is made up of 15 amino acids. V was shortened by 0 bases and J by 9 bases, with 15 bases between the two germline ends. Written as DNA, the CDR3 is TGTGCCAGCAGTTACTCGGGAGGGGCCTCAACGCCCCAGCATTTT. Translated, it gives CASSYSGGASTPQHF.

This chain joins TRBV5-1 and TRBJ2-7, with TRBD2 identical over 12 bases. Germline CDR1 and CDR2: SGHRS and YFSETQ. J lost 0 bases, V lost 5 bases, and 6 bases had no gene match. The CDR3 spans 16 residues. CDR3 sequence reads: CASRRTSGMSSYEQYF. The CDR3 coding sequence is TGCGCCAGCAGGAGGACTAGCGGGATGAGCTCCTACGAGCAGTACTTC.

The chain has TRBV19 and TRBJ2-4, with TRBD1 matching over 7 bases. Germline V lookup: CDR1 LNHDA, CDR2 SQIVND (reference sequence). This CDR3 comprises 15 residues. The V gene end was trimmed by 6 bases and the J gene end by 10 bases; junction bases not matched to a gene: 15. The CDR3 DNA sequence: TGTGCCAGTAGACCCCGGGACAGTCCCAATGAGATTCAGTACTTC. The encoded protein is CASRPRDSPNEIQYF.

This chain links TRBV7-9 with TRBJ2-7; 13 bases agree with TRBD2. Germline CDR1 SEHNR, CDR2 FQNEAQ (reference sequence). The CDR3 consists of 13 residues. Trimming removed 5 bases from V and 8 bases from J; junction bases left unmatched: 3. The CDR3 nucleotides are TGTGCCAGCAGCGGGACTAGCGGGGCCCAGCAGTACTTC. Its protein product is CASSGTSGAQQYF. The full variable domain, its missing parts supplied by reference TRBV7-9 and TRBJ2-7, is DTGVSQNPRHKITKRGQNVTFRCDPISEHNRLYWYRQTLGQGPEFLTYFQNEAQLEKSRLLSDRFSAERPKGSFSTLEIQRTEQGDSAMYLCASSGTSGAQQYFGPGTRLTVT.

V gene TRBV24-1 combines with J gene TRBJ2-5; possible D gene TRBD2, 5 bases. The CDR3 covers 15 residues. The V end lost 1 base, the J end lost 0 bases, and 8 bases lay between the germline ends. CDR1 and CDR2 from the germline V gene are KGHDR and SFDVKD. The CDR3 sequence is CATSDFVGNQETQYF. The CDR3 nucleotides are TGTGCCACCAGTGATTTTGTCGGGAACCAAGAGACCCAGTACTTC.